Listed here are 8 T cell receptor beta chains from one sample, sequenced in a study of cytomegalovirus exposure and HLA in healthy donors. The PCR had 60 Vbeta and 13 Jbeta primers. Sequenced by immunoSEQ multiplex PCR; TCRdb stores in-frame clones only, minus some. The sample consists of more than 95,000 clones, 10% of them appearing once. Material for sequencing was PBMCs. Receptors originate from a woman younger than 35 in good health and CMV-seropositive.

The chain couples TRBV9 to TRBJ2-2; unclear D gene. The CDR3 extends over 14 amino acids. Trimming removed 0 bases at V and 7 bases at J, with 10 bases between. CDR1 and CDR2 (germline): SGDLS, YYNGEE. CDR3 protein: CASSVGPYGGELFF. The CDR3, as DNA: TGTGCCAGCAGCGTAGGTCCCTATGGCGGGGAGCTGTTTTTT.

This clone appeared a few times. The V gene is TRBV9, the J gene TRBJ2-7; 14 nucleotides line up with TRBD2. Trimming at V came to 2 bases and at J to 6 bases, leaving 1 base not matched to a gene. This CDR3 has 14 residues. Germline lookup yields CDR1 SGDLS and CDR2 YYNGEE. DNA for the CDR3: TGTGCCAGCAGCGTGGGACTAGCGGGAGCCGAGCAGTACTTC. This encodes CASSVGLAGAEQYF.

The chain couples TRBV14 to TRBJ1-1, with 10 bases matching TRBD1. CDR3 length: 15 amino acids. With 0 bases clipped from V and 7 bases from J, the junction kept 5 bases outside the gene matches. Germline V CDR1 and CDR2: SGHDN, FVKESK. DNA for the CDR3: TGTGCCAGCAGCCAAGAGGGACAGGGGTTTAGTGAAGCTTTCTTT. Translated: CASSQEGQGFSEAFF.

The gene calls are TRBV19 and TRBJ2-3; D might be TRBD2 (5 bases). Germline V gene data show CDR1 as LNHDA and CDR2 as SQIVND (reference sequence). V was trimmed by 9 bases and J by 2 bases, leaving 12 bases between them. The CDR3 contains 13 residues. In nucleotides, the CDR3 is TGTGCCAGCCGAACTAGGTCCACAGATACGCAGTATTTT. This sequence encodes CASRTRSTDTQYF.

This sequence joins TRBV4-2 and TRBJ2-5; no firm D call. This CDR3 is 15 amino acids long. Trimming pared 1 base from V and 2 bases from J, leaving 11 bases between. The germline CDR1 and CDR2 sequences are LGHNA and YNFKEQ. The CDR3 DNA follows: TGTGCCAGCAGCCAAGGTCTGGGCACTCAAGAGACCCAGTACTTC. Translating gives CASSQGLGTQETQYF.

The gene calls are TRBV2 and TRBJ1-2; D is ambiguous. CDR3 length: 15 amino acids. From germline, CDR1 is SNHLY and CDR2 FYNNEI. Trimming shortened V by 2 bases and J by 3 bases, and 13 bases separated the two germline ends. In DNA, the CDR3 is TGTGCCAGCAGTGAAAGGAGGGATGGGGACTATGGCTACACCTTC. The encoded protein is CASSERRDGDYGYTF.

This chain uses TRBV7-3 with TRBJ2-2; possible D gene TRBD2, 6 bases. The CDR3 covers 13 residues. Germline V gene data show CDR1 as SGHTA and CDR2 as FQGTGA. Trimming left V 5 bases short and J 7 bases short, with 11 bases between. CDR3 in DNA: TGTGCCAGCAGCCCGATGGGGGGCGGGGAGCTGTTTTTT. The encoded protein is CASSPMGGGELFF.

This clone turned up a few times. This rearrangement joins TRBV10-3 to TRBJ1-2, with a possible D match to TRBD1 (5 bases). V dropped 0 bases and J dropped 7 bases, with 15 bases sitting between them. The CDR3 spans 15 residues. CDR1 and CDR2 (germline): ENHRY, SYGVKD. CDR3 region: CAISESRGRVSGYTF. CDR3 bases: TGTGCCATCAGTGAGTCGCGGGGGAGGGTGAGTGGCTACACCTTC.